Shown below are 2 T cell receptor beta chains from a single sample sequenced in a study of cytotoxic CD8 clonotypes in ibrutinib-treated CLL. TCRdb's table, derived via immunoSEQ multiplex PCR, lists solely in-frame clones and lacks some. This sample has around 250,000 clones, with 70% found just once. The material was PBMCs, obtained after 24 months of ibrutinib treatment. The receptors were sampled from a human donor with chronic lymphocytic leukemia.

The CDR3 region is CASSLRSLRVGYQETQYF. The DNA of the CDR3 is TGTGCCAGCAGTTTGCGATCCCTAAGGGTTGGATACCAAGAGACCCAGTACTTC. V usage is TRBV28 and J usage is TRBJ2-5; D unclear. CDR3 length equals 18 residues. Germline CDR1 reads MDHEN; CDR2 reads SYDVKM. Trimming removed 3 bases from V and 0 bases from J, with 20 bases in between.

The table lists this clone with a few counts. This chain uses TRBV2 with TRBJ2-7; 13 bases match TRBD2. V was clipped by 4 bases and J by 6 bases; unmatched bases: 0. Germline V CDR1 and CDR2: SNHLY, FYNNEI. CDR3 length equals 13 residues. The CDR3: CASSGLAGGEQYF. CDR3 in DNA: TGTGCCAGCAGTGGACTAGCGGGAGGCGAGCAGTACTTC. The entire variable domain, with the rest obtained from reference TRBV2 and TRBJ2-7, is as follows: EPEVTQTPSHQVTQMGQEVILRCVPISNHLYFYWYRQILGQKVEFLVSFYNNEISEKSEIFDDQFSVERPDGSNFTLKIRSTKLEDSAMYFCASSGLAGGEQYFGPGTRLTVT.